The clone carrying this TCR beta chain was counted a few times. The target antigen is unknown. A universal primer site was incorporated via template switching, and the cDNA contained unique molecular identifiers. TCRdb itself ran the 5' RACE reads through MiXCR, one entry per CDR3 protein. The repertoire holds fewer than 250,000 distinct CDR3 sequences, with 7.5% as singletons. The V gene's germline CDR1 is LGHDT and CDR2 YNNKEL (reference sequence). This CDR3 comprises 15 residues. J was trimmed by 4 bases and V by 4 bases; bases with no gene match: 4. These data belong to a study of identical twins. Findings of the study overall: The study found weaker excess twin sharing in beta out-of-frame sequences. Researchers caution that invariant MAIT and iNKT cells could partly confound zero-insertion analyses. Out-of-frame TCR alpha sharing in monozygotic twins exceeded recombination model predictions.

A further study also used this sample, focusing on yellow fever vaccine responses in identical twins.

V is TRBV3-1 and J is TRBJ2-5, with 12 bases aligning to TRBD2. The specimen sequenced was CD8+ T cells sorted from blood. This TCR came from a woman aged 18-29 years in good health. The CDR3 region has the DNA TGTGCCAGCAGCCCCCTACTAGCGGGGGGAGAGACCCAGTACTTC. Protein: CASSPLLAGGETQYF.